This paragraph covers one T cell receptor beta chain sequence. As processed by the authors: The authors estimated nucleated cell counts from reference gene primer amplification. Clones were read by immunoSEQ multiplex PCR, and TCRdb kept only the in-frame ones, dropping some. The V and J calls and the clone size are those of that table, but D and trimming were determined from the DNA. This sample has about 270,000 clones, with 90% found just once. The source of the sample is a study of blood T cell repertoires in COVID-19. Study in general: The United States, Italy and Spain provided the acute and convalescent COVID-19 samples.

The CDR3 loop spans 16 amino acids. Unmatched junction bases numbered 6, after V lost 1 base and J lost 4 bases. Germline V CDR1 and CDR2: LGHDT, YNNKEL (reference sequence). The receptor was isolated from a woman in her 30s with acute COVID-19. What was sequenced was PBMCs or T cells enriched from blood (not recorded which). The rearrangement uses TRBV3-1 (or the pseudogene TRBV3-2) and TRBJ2-1; 8 bases fit TRBD2. In DNA, the CDR3 is TGTGCCAGCAGCCAAGCGGGAGGGCCCGGTTACAATGAGCAGTTCTTC. Translation gives CASSQAGGPGYNEQFF.